The 27 T cell receptor beta chains below come from one sample, sequenced in a study of T cell repertoires in cytomegalovirus infection (dated by TCRdb to between 2017 and 2020). What the treatment or condition label conveys for this sample: in vitro stimulation with specific CMV peptide epitopes to enrich CMV-specific T cells. Their recognized antigens are unknown. Instrument on record: Illumina HiSeq 1500. TCRdb handled the public reads itself, with Q25 trimming in fastp and clone calling in MiXCR, and kept productive beta chains. A single entry per CDR3 protein holds the most common genes and DNA from its merged rows. Recorded for this sample are 650,000 to 900,000 distinct CDR3 sequences; about 29% of them occurred a single time. The top ten clonotypes cover roughly 13% of the sample. The sequencing used cultured CD8+ T cells from PBMCs, collected from culture after CMV antigen stimulation. The receptors were gathered from a human donor in good health (CMV status not recorded). Some clones in this sample may be carry-over from other donors' samples.

This clonotype has more than one count but fewer than ten. The chain joins TRBV28 to TRBJ2-3; possible D gene TRBD1, 6 bases. Germline V gives CDR1 MDHEN, CDR2 SYDVKM. Trimming shortened V by 6 bases and J by 5 bases, and 21 bases separated the two germline ends. This CDR3 comprises 16 residues. CDR3 bases: TGTGCCAGCAGCTCATCCTCCCGGGACACAAAAGATACGCAGTATTTT. Amino acids: CASSSSSRDTKDTQYF.

The chain combines TRBV7-9 with TRBJ1-2; no clear D gene. The CDR3 runs 15 residues. V was clipped by 7 bases and J by 5 bases, with 20 bases between them. Germline CDR1 and CDR2: SEHNR and FQNEAQ (reference sequence). CDR3 loop: CASTIPPTGSYGYTF. CDR3 DNA: TGTGCCAGCACAATCCCCCCCACCGGATCGTATGGCTACACCTTC.

This clonotype was observed a handful of times. The V and J genes are TRBV7-9 and TRBJ2-3; 7 nucleotides agree with TRBD2. The CDR3 spans 16 residues. The V gene end was trimmed by 0 bases and the J gene end by 0 bases; junction bases not matched to a gene: 3. CDR1 SEHNR and CDR2 FQNEAQ come from the germline V gene (reference sequence). DNA of the CDR3: TGTGCCAGCAGCTTAGCTAGCGGGTCTAGCACAGATACGCAGTATTTT. Its translation: CASSLASGSSTDTQYF.

The chain links TRBV19 to TRBJ1-2; weak D call: TRBD1 (5 bases). Trimming left V 2 bases short and J 3 bases short, with 13 bases between. Germline CDR1 reads LNHDA; CDR2 reads SQIVND (reference sequence). The CDR3 runs to 15 residues. The CDR3 loop is CASSIRQGGYYGYTF. CDR3 bases: TGTGCCAGTAGTATACGCCAGGGTGGATACTATGGCTACACCTTC.

The rearrangement links TRBV20-1 to TRBJ2-5; 8 nucleotides match TRBD2. Germline V CDR1 and CDR2: DFQATT, SNEGSKA (reference sequence). The CDR3 is 17 residues long. V lost 0 bases and J lost 7; bases outside the gene matches: 16. The CDR3 sequence is CSARDRRSGGQSRTQYF. CDR3 nucleotides: TGCAGTGCTAGAGATCGAAGGAGCGGGGGCCAATCTCGGACCCAGTACTTC.

The rearrangement joins TRBV10-3 to TRBJ1-2; maybe TRBD1 (5 bases). V gave up 2 bases and J gave up 4 bases, with 11 bases separating them. Germline loops: CDR1 ENHRY, CDR2 SYGVKD. There are 14 residues in the CDR3. CDR3 sequence reads: CAISEPGLPYGYTF. The CDR3 DNA reads TGTGCCATCAGTGAGCCAGGGCTCCCCTATGGCTACACCTTC.

In its sample, this clonotype was seen a few times. This chain links TRBV4-1 with TRBJ2-7; unclear D gene. Deletions cut 0 bases from V and 7 bases from J, with 16 bases between. Germline loops: CDR1 MGHRA, CDR2 YSYEKL. The CDR3 consists of 15 residues. The CDR3: CASSQDPGRPWEQYF. In nucleotides, the CDR3 is TGCGCCAGCAGCCAAGATCCCGGTAGACCGTGGGAGCAGTACTTC.

This clonotype has just a few counts. The V gene is TRBV20-1, the J gene TRBJ2-2, with D possibly TRBD2 on 5 matching bases. Trimming pared 0 bases from V and 4 bases from J, leaving 9 bases between. The CDR3 runs 14 residues. Looked up from germline, CDR1 is DFQATT and CDR2 is SNEGSKA (reference sequence). CDR3 residues: CSARDHLATGELFF. In DNA form, the CDR3 reads TGCAGTGCTAGAGATCACCTAGCCACCGGGGAGCTGTTTTTT.

The chain couples TRBV6-1 to TRBJ1-3; D not resolved. V gave up 2 bases and J gave up 0 bases, with 8 bases separating them. CDR3 length equals 15 residues. Germline V gene lookup returns CDR1 MNHNS and CDR2 SASEGT. The CDR3 sequence: CASSELTNSGNTIYF. CDR3 coding DNA: TGTGCCAGCAGTGAACTAACCAACTCTGGAAACACCATATATTTT.

V gene TRBV6-5 combines with J gene TRBJ2-7, with D possibly matching TRBD2 (5 bases). This CDR3 contains 13 residues. Germline V gene data show CDR1 as MNHEY and CDR2 as SVGAGI. Trimming shortened V by 8 bases and J by 2 bases, and 13 bases separated the two germline ends. This CDR3 reads CASRTSGTYEQYV. In nucleotides, the CDR3 is TGTGCCAGCCGGACCTCCGGGACCTACGAGCAGTACGTC.

A single count supports this clonotype. This chain connects TRBV2 to TRBJ2-7; possible D gene TRBD2, 5 bases. CDR3 size: 12 residues. The germline gives CDR1 SNHLY, CDR2 FYNNEI. V was pared by 7 bases and J by 7 bases, with 14 bases between. This chain's CDR3 is CASKGVPGEQYV. The CDR3 DNA is TGTGCCAGCAAGGGAGTCCCGGGGGAGCAGTACGTC.

This clonotype has just a few counts. For the CDR3, the DNA is TGTGCTAGTGGTTTCCGAACAGAGGGAGGGAGCTCCTATAATTCACCCCTCCACTTT. It encodes CASGFRTEGGSSYNSPLHF. J is TRBJ1-6 and V is TRBV12-5; the D is unclear. CDR1 is LGHNT, CDR2 FRNRAP, per germline. V lost 3 bases to trimming and J lost 0 bases, with 18 bases between them. The CDR3 extends over 19 amino acids.

This sequence joins TRBV5-1 and TRBJ2-7; D unclear. This CDR3 contains 14 residues. Germline V gene sequence: CDR1 SGHRS, CDR2 YFSETQ. Deletions cut 7 bases from V and 0 bases from J, with 14 bases between. The DNA of the CDR3 is TGCGCCAGCGGAATACAGTCAAGCTCCTACGAGCAGTACGTC. This translates into CASGIQSSSYEQYV.

This clonotype was found a few times. The chain is built from TRBV19 and TRBJ1-5; TRBD1 is a possible D gene (5 bases). CDR1 is LNHDA, CDR2 SQIVND, per germline (reference sequence). This CDR3 comprises 13 residues. V was cut by 3 bases and J by 7 bases, with 10 bases left in between. The CDR3 DNA reads TGTGCCAGTAGTATCCCAGGGAGGCAGCCCCAGCATTTT. It codes for CASSIPGRQPQHF.

The J gene is TRBJ2-3, the V gene TRBV7-6; TRBD2 matches at 9 bases. CDR1 is SGHVS and CDR2 is FNYEAQ in the germline V gene. CDR3 length: 17 residues. The junction had 9 bases not matched to a gene; V was cut back by 1 base and J by 4 bases. Written as DNA, the CDR3 is TGTGCCAGCAGCTTAGACTTTGCGGGGGGGCGGGCAGATACGCAGTATTTT. Its translation is CASSLDFAGGRADTQYF.

This clonotype was found a few times. The chain uses TRBV19 and TRBJ1-3; D gene unclear. The germline gives CDR1 LNHDA, CDR2 SQIVND (reference sequence). The CDR3 has 15 amino acids. V was trimmed by 3 bases and J by 2 bases, leaving 11 bases between them. The CDR3 nucleotides read TGTGCCAGTAGTATGATTCAAGGTGCTGGAAACACCATATATTTT. It yields the protein CASSMIQGAGNTIYF. Combining the CDR3 with reference TRBV19 and TRBJ1-3 gives the whole variable domain DGGITQSPKYLFRKEGQNVTLSCEQNLNHDAMYWYRQDPGQGLRLIYYSQIVNDFQKGDIAEGYSVSREKKESFPLTVTSAQKNPTAFYLCASSMIQGAGNTIYFGEGSWLTVV.

This clonotype was observed a handful of times. This chain connects TRBV9 to TRBJ1-6, with 8 nucleotides matching TRBD1. The germline CDR1 and CDR2 sequences are SGDLS and YYNGEE. This CDR3 region has 16 residues. Trimming took 7 bases from V and 5 from J; bases not matched to a gene: 11. The CDR3, as DNA: TGTGCCAGCGGACAGGGCCGAGCTCTAAATAATTCACCCCTCCACTTT. It is translated as CASGQGRALNNSPLHF. Full variable domain (rest looked up from reference TRBV9 and TRBJ1-6): DSGVTQTPKHLITATGQRVTLRCSPRSGDLSVYWYQQSLDQGLQFLIQYYNGEERAKGNILERFSAQQFPDLHSELNLSSLELGDSALYFCASGQGRALNNSPLHFGNGTRLTVT.

This chain uses TRBV10-3 with TRBJ2-3; D is possibly TRBD1 or TRBD2 (6 bases each). Trimming removed 6 bases at V and 1 base at J, with 17 bases between. The CDR3 runs 16 residues. The germline CDR1 and CDR2 sequences are ENHRY and SYGVKD. The CDR3 region has the DNA TGTGCCATCAGGGTCCCAGGGGAGGATCGCACAGATACGCAGTATTTT. It is translated as CAIRVPGEDRTDTQYF.

Comment on this clonotype: Compared with germline, one end of the junction differs, possibly owing to a read error. The gene calls are TRBV7-6 and TRBJ2-2; 7 bases map to TRBD2. The CDR3 is made up of 15 amino acids. Germline CDR1 and CDR2: SGHVS and FNYEAQ. This CDR3 is CASCLAGRRTGELFF. CDR3 DNA sequence: TGTGCCAGCTGCTTAGCGGGCAGGAGGACCGGGGAGCTGTTTTTT. Full variable domain (outside the CDR3, taken from reference TRBV7-6 and TRBJ2-2): GAGVSQSPRYKVTKRGQDVALRCDPISGHVSLYWYRQALGQGPEFLTYFNYEAQQDKSGLPNDRFSAERPEGSISTLTIQRTEQRDSAMYRCASCLAGRRTGELFFGEGSRLTVL.

The V gene is TRBV14, the J gene TRBJ2-4, with 11 bases lining up with TRBD1. Looked up from germline, CDR1 is SGHDN and CDR2 is FVKESK. This CDR3 region has 17 residues. Trimming cost V 3 bases and J 0 bases; bases outside gene matches: 4. CDR3 residues: CASSHRDRGLAKNIQYF. CDR3 nucleotide sequence: TGTGCCAGCAGCCACCGGGACAGGGGGTTAGCCAAAAACATTCAGTACTTC.

The chain couples TRBV6-5 to TRBJ1-1; D not certain. CDR3 size: 15 residues. V was shortened by 2 bases and J by 5 bases, with 15 bases between the two germline ends. Germline assignment: CDR1 MNHEY and CDR2 SVGAGI. The CDR3 sequence is CASSYGSGSLTEAFF. The CDR3 bases are TGTGCCAGCAGTTACGGGAGCGGGTCTCTAACTGAAGCTTTCTTT.

The gene calls are TRBV10-3 and TRBJ1-2; D gene unclear. The V and J ends lost 6 bases and 3 bases respectively, with 23 bases between them. Germline-derived CDR1 and CDR2 are ENHRY and SYGVKD. The CDR3 totals 17 residues. Here the CDR3 DNA reads TGTGCCATCAGGATTGACTCAGAGGGTATGGATTACTATGGCTACACCTTC. It specifies CAIRIDSEGMDYYGYTF.

This clonotype is labeled medium-sized. This chain uses TRBV4-1 with TRBJ2-2; the match to TRBD2 covers 11 bases. Germline CDR1 and CDR2: MGHRA and YSYEKL. The V gene end was trimmed by 1 base and the J gene end by 0 bases; junction bases not matched to a gene: 10. The CDR3 runs to 20 residues. CDR3 nucleotide sequence: TGCGCCAGCAGCCAAGCTCTGGTCCTAGCGGGGGGATCGAACACCGGGGAGCTGTTTTTT. Amino acids: CASSQALVLAGGSNTGELFF.

The chain links TRBV19 to TRBJ1-2; D call uncertain. The V gene's germline CDR1 is LNHDA and CDR2 SQIVND (reference sequence). The CDR3 has 12 residues. Trimming cost V 3 bases and J 6 bases, with 8 bases left between them. In DNA form, the CDR3 reads TGTGCCAGTAGTATGGCGGACCATGGCTACACCTTC. Protein: CASSMADHGYTF.

The rearrangement joins TRBV25-1 to TRBJ1-2; 11 nucleotides line up with TRBD1. J gave up 4 bases and V 3 bases, and 16 bases lay outside the gene matches. CDR1 MGHDK and CDR2 SYGVNS come from the germline V gene. The CDR3 has 19 amino acids. The CDR3 is CASSDPYLDRGQAGYGYTF. The CDR3 DNA reads as TGTGCCAGCAGTGACCCCTATTTGGACAGGGGGCAGGCTGGCTATGGCTACACCTTC.

The chain is built from TRBV10-3 and TRBJ2-7; tentatively, D is TRBD1 (6 bases). The CDR3 spans 11 residues. Deletions cut 8 bases from V and 5 bases from J, with 10 bases between. Germline V gene data show CDR1 as ENHRY and CDR2 as SYGVKD. The CDR3 reads CAIGGRDEQYF. CDR3 bases: TGTGCCATCGGGGGCAGAGACGAGCAGTACTTC.

This chain joins TRBV6-6 and TRBJ2-7; D is unresolved. The V gene lost 5 bases and the J gene lost 6 bases, with 14 bases spanning the gap. Germline-derived CDR1 and CDR2 are MNHNY and SVGAGI (reference sequence). The CDR3 totals 13 residues. CDR3 residues: CASSTPMTGEQYF. The CDR3 nucleotides are TGTGCCAGCAGTACCCCCATGACGGGCGAGCAGTACTTC.